Here is one T cell receptor beta chain with its context. Germline is not matched at one junction end, which may reflect a read error. The sample comes from a study of blood T cells in healthy people across ages. Primers used in a second PCR of roughly 6 to 11 cycles were a sample-barcoded 5' primer and a J-beta primer mix. Using its own MiXCR run on the 5' RACE reads, TCRdb lists one record per CDR3 protein. The sample carries around 1.5 million distinct CDR3 sequences, about 32% recorded once. The germline V gene has CDR1 MNHEY and CDR2 SVGEGT. CDR3 size: 13 residues. This receptor was obtained from a woman in her 30s in good health. The chain employs TRBV6-2 or TRBV6-3 and TRBJ2-3; TRBD2 matches 8 bases. The specimen was blood. Here the CDR3 reads CAGRRGATDAQYF. The CDR3 DNA sequence: TGTGCCGGCCGGCGGGGGGCGACAGATGCGCAGTATTTT.